This entry lists 26 T cell receptor beta chains sequenced from one sample in a study of blood T cells in healthy people across ages. Then a second PCR, running roughly 7 to 11 cycles, was carried out with a sample-barcoded 5' primer and a J-beta primer mix. TCRdb reprocessed the 5' RACE reads with MiXCR, giving one entry per CDR3 protein. The sample lists fewer than 900,000 distinct CDR3 sequences, roughly 43% occurring once. The sample was blood. Source of these receptors: a woman aged 55-69 years in good health.

The CDR3 reads CSARDLGLAQETQYF. CDR3 bases: TGCAGTGCTAGAGATCTGGGACTAGCGCAAGAGACCCAGTACTTC. The chain uses TRBV20-1 and TRBJ2-5; the match to TRBD2 covers 10 bases. Losses at the gene ends were 0 bases for V and 2 bases for J; bases not matched to a gene: 3. Germline V gene data show CDR1 as DFQATT and CDR2 as SNEGSKA (reference sequence). The CDR3 is 15 amino acids.

This clonotype has just a few counts. The chain is built from TRBV7-6 and TRBJ2-2, with D possibly TRBD1 on 5 matching bases. There are 16 residues in the CDR3. CDR1 and CDR2 from the germline V gene are SGHVS and FNYEAQ. The V gene lost 0 bases and the J gene lost 5 bases, with 13 bases spanning the gap. CDR3 region: CASSLARMGQTGELFF. As DNA, the CDR3 is TGTGCCAGCAGCTTAGCGCGAATGGGGCAGACCGGGGAGCTGTTTTTT.

This clonotype has more than one count but fewer than ten. The V call is TRBV29-1, the J call TRBJ1-1, with a possible D match to TRBD1 (6 bases). The CDR3 is 13 residues long. Trimming pared 3 bases from V and 4 bases from J, leaving 12 bases between. Germline-derived CDR1 and CDR2 are SQVTM and ANQGSEA. The CDR3 loop reads CSVDGGRATEAFF. The CDR3 nucleotides read TGCAGCGTTGACGGGGGCCGCGCCACTGAAGCTTTCTTT.

V is TRBV13 and J is TRBJ2-7; the D is unclear. V was shortened by 2 bases and J by 2 bases, with 7 bases between the two germline ends. In germline, CDR1 is PRHDT, CDR2 FYEKMQ (reference sequence). CDR3 length: 13 amino acids. As DNA, the CDR3 is TGTGCCAGCAGCTTAAGGTTCACCTACGAGCAGTACTTC. This sequence encodes CASSLRFTYEQYF.

This clonotype occurred a few times. The V gene is TRBV7-2, the J gene TRBJ2-7; 14 nucleotides agree with TRBD2. CDR1 is SGHTA, CDR2 FQGNSA, per germline. The CDR3 sequence is 17 residues long. The trim removed 1 base at V and 0 bases at J, leaving 2 bases unmatched. CDR3: CASSLEGTSGSSYEQYF. Written as DNA, the CDR3 is TGTGCCAGCAGCTTAGAAGGGACTAGCGGGAGCTCCTACGAGCAGTACTTC. The full variable domain, rest sourced from reference TRBV7-2 and TRBJ2-7, is GAGVSQSPSNKVTEKGKDVELRCDPISGHTALYWYRQSLGQGLEFLIYFQGNSAPDKSGLPSDRFSAERTGGSVSTLTIQRTQQEDSAVYLCASSLEGTSGSSYEQYFGPGTRLTVT.

About this clonotype: This may be a read error: a much more frequent sequence differs by one nucleotide. The J gene is TRBJ2-5, the V gene TRBV6-2 or TRBV6-3, with 13 bases fitting TRBD2. The CDR3 covers 14 residues. Germline CDR1 is MNHEY and CDR2 is SVGEGT. Unmatched junction bases numbered 10, after V lost 7 bases and J lost 11 bases. The CDR3 here is CASTKGLAGSEQYF. The CDR3, as DNA: TGTGCCAGCACCAAGGGACTAGCGGGAAGTGAGCAGTACTTC.

The CDR3 here is CSVAPGGQGADTQYF. Here the CDR3 DNA reads TGCAGCGTCGCCCCAGGTGGCCAGGGGGCAGATACGCAGTATTTT. J is TRBJ2-3 and V is TRBV29-1, with 7 nucleotides matching TRBD1. V was pared by 6 bases and J by 4 bases, with 13 bases of the junction left unmatched. The germline gives CDR1 SQVTM, CDR2 ANQGSEA. The CDR3 runs 15 residues.

This clonotype showed up just a few times. This chain links TRBV20-1 with TRBJ2-1, with 7 bases identical to TRBD1. The junction had 6 bases not matched to a gene; V was cut back by 8 bases and J by 2 bases. The germline V gene encodes CDR1 DFQATT and CDR2 SNEGSKA (reference sequence). This CDR3 region has 13 residues. The CDR3 DNA reads as TGCAGTAACCGACAGGGACCCTACAATGAGCAGTTCTTC. Translated: CSNRQGPYNEQFF.

The rearrangement joins TRBV9 to TRBJ1-6; 9 nucleotides align to TRBD1. The V and J ends lost 4 bases and 10 bases, in that order; junction bases with no gene match: 9. The CDR3 spans 15 residues. The germline gives CDR1 SGDLS, CDR2 YYNGEE. The CDR3 DNA is TGTGCCAGCAGCCCACAGGGGGCGAAGGACTCACCCCTCCACTTT. Protein sequence: CASSPQGAKDSPLHF.

The rearrangement joins TRBV5-1 to TRBJ2-6; TRBD1 agrees at 9 bases. The CDR3 consists of 17 residues. J was trimmed by 2 bases and V by 4 bases; bases with no gene match: 7. Germline CDR1 is SGHRS and CDR2 is YFSETQ. In nucleotides, the CDR3 is TGCGCCAGCAGCCCTCGGGACAGGGATCCTGGGGCCAACGTCCTGACTTTC. Its translation is CASSPRDRDPGANVLTF.

The rearrangement joins TRBV6-4 to TRBJ2-6, with TRBD1 matching over 11 bases. CDR3 size: 16 residues. Germline trimming cut 4 bases from V and 4 bases from J; bases unmatched to any gene: 3. Germline V CDR1 and CDR2: MRHNA, SNTAGT. CDR3: CASSGTGGKGANVLTF. In nucleotides, the CDR3 is TGTGCCAGCAGTGGGACAGGGGGCAAAGGGGCCAACGTCCTGACTTTC.

J is TRBJ1-5 and V is TRBV27, with 9 bases lining up with TRBD1. V was clipped by 4 bases and J by 4 bases; unmatched bases: 8. The CDR3 totals 16 residues. Per germline, CDR1 MNHEY and CDR2 SMNVEV (reference sequence). CDR3 in DNA: TGTGCCAGCAGTTCAATCCAAGACAGGGGGAATCAGCCCCAGCATTTT. This translates into CASSSIQDRGNQPQHF.

The V and J genes are TRBV7-2 and TRBJ2-3; 7 nucleotides line up with TRBD1. This CDR3 has 16 amino acids. Germline loops: CDR1 SGHTA, CDR2 FQGNSA. V lost 5 bases and J lost 1; bases outside the gene matches: 9. CDR3 nucleotide sequence: TGTGCCAGCAGCCTAACCCGGGACAGAGGCACAGATACGCAGTATTTT. This encodes CASSLTRDRGTDTQYF.

The chain joins TRBV9 to TRBJ2-5; 7 nucleotides align to TRBD1. V was clipped by 3 bases and J by 2 bases; unmatched bases: 4. This CDR3 has 14 residues. CDR1 and CDR2 (germline): SGDLS, YYNGEE. This CDR3 reads CASSAGGQQETQYF. Here the CDR3 DNA reads TGTGCCAGCAGCGCAGGGGGACAGCAAGAGACCCAGTACTTC.

This clonotype has just a few counts. The chain joins TRBV2 to TRBJ2-3; D unclear. V shed 8 bases and J shed 3 bases, with 12 bases lying between them. The CDR3 has 13 amino acids. Germline V lookup: CDR1 SNHLY, CDR2 FYNNEI. The CDR3 DNA sequence: TGTGCCAGCGGTGGGGTCGGAACAGATACGCAGTATTTT. Translated, it gives CASGGVGTDTQYF.

The CDR3 reads CASSFGPTAGELFF. CDR3 DNA: TGTGCCAGCAGCTTCGGGCCCACGGCCGGGGAGCTGTTTTTT. The V gene is TRBV5-6, the J gene TRBJ2-2; D remains ambiguous. The CDR3 extends over 14 amino acids. Germline V gene data show CDR1 as SGHDT and CDR2 as YYEEEE. Trimming removed 2 bases at V and 6 bases at J, with 11 bases between.

The J gene is TRBJ2-3, the V gene TRBV15; 8 nucleotides agree with TRBD2. The CDR3 runs to 17 residues. Germline trimming cut 6 bases from V and 6 bases from J; bases unmatched to any gene: 17. Germline-derived CDR1 and CDR2 are LNHNV and YYDKDF (reference sequence). The CDR3 sequence: CATSYGGDSSISDTQYF. Written as DNA, the CDR3 is TGTGCCACCAGTTACGGGGGGGACTCGTCAATCTCGGATACGCAGTATTTT.

In this sample, this clonotype turned up many times. The chain carries TRBV29-1 and TRBJ2-3, with TRBD1 as a possible D gene (5 bases). This CDR3 has 14 residues. Germline V lookup: CDR1 SQVTM, CDR2 ANQGSEA. Trimming left V 6 bases short and J 4 bases short, with 17 bases between. The CDR3 bases are TGCAGCGTCGTAACAGGAAATGTCTCAGATACGCAGTATTTT. Amino acid sequence: CSVVTGNVSDTQYF.

There are a few counts of this clonotype. The chain couples TRBV21-1 to TRBJ2-1; the D call in the table, TRBD1, was not verified against the DNA. TRBV21-1 represents a pseudogene. The length of the CDR3 is 18 residues. The CDR3 DNA reads TGTGCCAGCAGCCCACGACTATCGGACAGGTCAGAGAATAATGAGCAGTTCTTC. Its translation: CASSPRLSDRSENNEQFF.

The chain couples TRBV7-9 to TRBJ2-5, with 7 bases identical to TRBD1. CDR1 is SEHNR, CDR2 FQNEAQ, per germline (reference sequence). Trimming at V came to 5 bases and at J to 0 bases, leaving 9 bases not matched to a gene. CDR3 length equals 16 residues. The CDR3 DNA sequence: TGTGCCAGCAGCCCGTCAGGGGGACAGTACCAAGAGACCCAGTACTTC. This sequence encodes CASSPSGGQYQETQYF. The whole variable domain, filled in from reference TRBV7-9 and TRBJ2-5, reads DTGVSQNPRHKITKRGQNVTFRCDPISEHNRLYWYRQTLGQGPEFLTYFQNEAQLEKSRLLSDRFSAERPKGSFSTLEIQRTEQGDSAMYLCASSPSGGQYQETQYFGPGTRLLVL.

With respect to this clonotype: A much larger clone differs by one base, so this may be a read error. This sequence joins TRBV5-1 and TRBJ2-5, with a tentative D call TRBD1 (5 bases). This CDR3 contains 11 residues. Trimming removed 0 bases at V and 13 bases at J, with 10 bases between. The V gene's germline CDR1 is SGHRS and CDR2 YFSETQ. CDR3 sequence (DNA): TGCGCCAGCAGCTTGGACAGGCTAAGGTACTTC. Translated, it gives CASSLDRLRYF.

This chain connects TRBV25-1 to TRBJ1-2; no definite D call. The CDR3 is 13 residues long. Germline assignment: CDR1 MGHDK and CDR2 SYGVNS. V was trimmed by 1 base and J by 7 bases, leaving 10 bases between them. CDR3 amino acids: CASSESGVIGYTF. The CDR3 DNA follows: TGTGCCAGCAGTGAATCTGGGGTGATTGGCTACACCTTC.

In regard to this clonotype: A read error may be the cause here, since a much bigger clone is one base away. The chain carries TRBV7-2 and TRBJ2-7, with D unclear. Per germline, CDR1 SGHTA and CDR2 FQGNSA. The length of the CDR3 is 14 residues. V was clipped by 5 bases and J by 2 bases, with 13 bases between them. The CDR3 DNA follows: TGTGCCAGCAGCGTGGGTAGCCGCACCTACGAGCAGTACTTC. Translated, it gives CASSVGSRTYEQYF.

The rearrangement uses TRBV20-1 and TRBJ1-5; D is ambiguous. The V gene lost 3 bases and the J gene lost 6 bases, with 12 bases spanning the gap. Looked up from germline, CDR1 is DFQATT and CDR2 is SNEGSKA (reference sequence). This CDR3 has 13 residues. DNA of the CDR3: TGCAGTGCTAGGTCTCAGTTAGGTCAGCCCCAGCATTTT. Translating it yields CSARSQLGQPQHF.

The chain has TRBV18 and TRBJ2-5; D could derive from TRBD1 or TRBD2 (5 bases each). This CDR3 region has 14 residues. Germline V gene lookup returns CDR1 KGHSH and CDR2 LQKENI. The ends were cut back, 4 bases at V and 11 bases at J, with 20 bases in the middle. The CDR3 DNA reads as TGTGCCAGCTCACTACCGGGACGTCCCAATGAGCAGTACTTC. This translates into CASSLPGRPNEQYF.

This chain's CDR3 is CATEGQGGTEAFF. In DNA form, the CDR3 reads TGTGCCACGGAGGGACAGGGAGGCACTGAAGCTTTCTTT. V and J are TRBV10-3 and TRBJ1-1, with TRBD1 identical over 9 bases. Germline CDR1 reads ENHRY; CDR2 reads SYGVKD. This CDR3 comprises 13 residues. V was clipped by 10 bases and J by 4 bases; unmatched bases: 7.